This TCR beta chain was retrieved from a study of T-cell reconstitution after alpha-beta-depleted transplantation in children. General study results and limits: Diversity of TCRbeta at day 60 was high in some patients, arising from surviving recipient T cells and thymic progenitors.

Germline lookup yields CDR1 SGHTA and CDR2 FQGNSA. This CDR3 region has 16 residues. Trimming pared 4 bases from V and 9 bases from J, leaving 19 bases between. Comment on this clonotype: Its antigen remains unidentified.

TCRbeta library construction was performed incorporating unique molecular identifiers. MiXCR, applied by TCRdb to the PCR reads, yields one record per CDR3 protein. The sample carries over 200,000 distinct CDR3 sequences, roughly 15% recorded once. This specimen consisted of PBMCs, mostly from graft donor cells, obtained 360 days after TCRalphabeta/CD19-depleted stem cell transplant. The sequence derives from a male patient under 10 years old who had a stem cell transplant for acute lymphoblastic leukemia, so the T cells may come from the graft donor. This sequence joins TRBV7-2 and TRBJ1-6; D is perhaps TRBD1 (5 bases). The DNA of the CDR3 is TGTGCCAGCAGCTCCGGGGCAGGGCCGGGATCTTCACCCCTCCACTTT. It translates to CASSSGAGPGSSPLHF.